The rows below give T cell receptor beta chains drawn from one sample of a study of prognosis after radiotherapy for stage I lung cancer. TCRdb re-called the multiplex PCR reads with MiXCR, one entry per CDR3 protein. The sample includes 17,000 or so distinct CDR3 sequences, around 40% of them seen just once. Sequences were derived from PBMCs, sampled before or after stereotactic body radiation therapy (not recorded which). These receptor sequences come from a donor aged 50 or older with non-small cell lung cancer. Each CDR3 is given with its conserved first and last residue. Fields, in order: clone size, D gene, J gene, V gene, CDR3 protein, CDR3 DNA. A D gene is named only where the DNA matches it firmly. Size values are once, few and many counts, or a class for expanded clones, and some rows have none.

NA NA TRBJ2-3 TRBV4-1 CASSQAFSLGDPQYF TGCGCCAGCAGCCAAGCGTTTTCTTTGGGGGATCCGCAGTATTTT
many NA TRBJ2-1 TRBV10-3 CAISDLEGASSYNEQFF TGTGCCATCAGTGATCTGGAAGGGGCCAGCTCCTACAATGAGCAGTTCTTC
medium-sized NA TRBJ2-7 TRBV7-2 CASSLANVEQYF TGTGCCAGCAGCTTGGCGAATGTCGAGCAGTACTTC
many NA TRBJ2-5 TRBV28 CASSPPATETQYF TGTGCCAGCAGTCCGCCGGCTACTGAGACCCAGTACTTC
once NA TRBJ2-2 TRBV5-1 CASSFWQGGELFF TGCGCCAGCAGCTTTTGGCAGGGCGGGGAGCTGTTTTTT
many NA TRBJ2-7 TRBV5-5 CASSLRWTARDPYEQYF TGTGCCAGCAGCTTAAGGTGGACAGCACGAGACCCCTACGAGCAGTACTTC
NA TRBD1 TRBJ2-7 TRBV11-2 CASSLDRDRGNEQYF TGTGCCAGCAGCTTAGATAGGGACAGGGGCAACGAGCAGTACTTC
NA NA TRBJ2-2 TRBV15 CATSRFELNTGELFF TGTGCCACCAGCAGATTCGAGCTGAACACCGGGGAGCTGTTTTTT
many NA TRBJ1-2 TRBV24-1 CATSPGADRGYTF TGTGCCACCAGTCCGGGGGCGGATCGTGGCTACACCTTC
many NA TRBJ2-3 TRBV6-1 CASSRRPNTDTQYF TGTGCCAGCAGTCGACGCCCGAACACAGATACGCAGTATTTT
NA NA TRBJ2-7 TRBV5-4 CASSVGRGPYEQYF TGTGCCAGCAGCGTGGGGCGGGGCCCCTACGAGCAGTACTTC
many TRBD2 TRBJ2-3 TRBV20-1 CSARGSGTSGSATDTQYF TGCAGTGCTAGAGGTTCGGGGACTAGCGGGAGTGCCACAGATACGCAGTATTTT
many NA TRBJ1-1 TRBV12-3/TRBV12-4 CASSPTGKENTEAFF TGTGCCAGCAGCCCTACAGGGAAGGAGAACACTGAAGCTTTCTTT
many NA TRBJ1-2 TRBV20-1 CSARDGGKGYTF TGCAGTGCTAGAGATGGGGGGAAGGGCTACACCTTC
few TRBD1 TRBJ1-6 TRBV7-9 CASSLTQGENSPLHF TGTGCCAGCAGCTTGACGCAGGGGGAAAATTCACCCCTCCACTTT
many TRBD1 TRBJ1-2 TRBV9 CASSSRLREQGEGYTF TGTGCCAGCAGCTCCCGGCTAAGGGAACAGGGGGAAGGCTACACCTTC
many NA TRBJ2-7 TRBV2 CASNAGTSTYEQYF TGTGCCAGCAATGCCGGGACAAGTACCTACGAGCAGTACTTC
NA NA TRBJ1-5 TRBV20-1 CSVRLGFNQPQHF TGCAGTGTTCGGTTGGGGTTCAATCAGCCCCAGCATTTT
NA TRBD1 TRBJ1-2 TRBV30 CAANYRGNYGYTF TGTGCCGCAAACTACAGGGGCAACTATGGCTACACCTTC
many NA TRBJ1-5 TRBV6-1 CASMLGQDSNQPQHF TGTGCCAGCATGTTGGGTCAAGATAGCAATCAGCCCCAGCATTTT
once NA TRBJ2-7 TRBV5-1 CARSLEQSVRAYEQYF TGCGCCAGAAGCTTGGAACAATCGGTCCGGGCGTACGAACAGTACTTC
medium-sized NA TRBJ2-7 TRBV6-2/TRBV6-3 CASSYSPGSYEQYF TGTGCCAGCAGTTACTCCCCAGGCTCCTACGAGCAGTACTTC
NA NA TRBJ2-7 TRBV2 CASISGTLPYEQYF TGTGCCAGCATTTCCGGTACACTTCCCTACGAGCAGTACTTC
medium-sized TRBD2 TRBJ2-1 TRBV5-1 CASSLDFGTSVGNEQFF TGCGCCAGCAGCTTGGATTTCGGGACTAGCGTTGGGAATGAGCAGTTCTTC
NA NA TRBJ1-2 TRBV30 CAWSKGGDGYTF TGTGCCTGGAGTAAGGGTGGCGATGGCTACACCTTC
many NA TRBJ1-4 TRBV6-9 CASSYGGTNEKLFF TGTGCCAGCAGTTATGGGGGAACTAATGAAAAACTGTTTTTT
many TRBD1 TRBJ2-7 TRBV7-9 CASSLARGLRTYEQYF TGTGCCAGCAGCTTAGCCAGGGGGCTGAGAACCTACGAGCAGTACTTC
many NA TRBJ1-2 TRBV20-1 CSARDPNGEGGYTF TGCAGTGCTAGAGACCCCAATGGGGAAGGGGGCTACACCTTC
many NA TRBJ2-7 TRBV10-3 CAISIPGPGYEQYF TGTGCCATCAGTATACCGGGACCTGGCTACGAGCAGTACTTC
medium-sized NA TRBJ1-1 TRBV6-1 CASSYRGASGPEAFF TGTGCCAGCAGTTATAGGGGAGCCTCGGGACCCGAAGCTTTCTTT
NA TRBD2 TRBJ2-2 TRBV5-1 CASSLASGIGTGELFF TGCGCCAGCAGCTTGGCTAGCGGGATTGGCACCGGGGAGCTGTTTTTT
NA TRBD1 TRBJ1-2 TRBV5-4 CASSFGRTGYSCYTF TGTGCCAGCAGCTTCGGTCGGACAGGGTACTCTTGCTACACCTTC
many NA TRBJ1-2 TRBV9 CASSAPGTLNYGYTF TGTGCCAGCAGTGCTCCCGGGACACTTAACTATGGCTACACCTTC
NA TRBD1 TRBJ2-1 TRBV5-1 CASSLEQGARNNEQFF TGCGCCAGCAGCTTGGAACAGGGGGCTAGGAACAATGAGCAGTTCTTC
NA NA TRBJ2-7 TRBV2 CASTPRVGRGRPLGRDEQYF TGTGCCAGCACCCCCCGCGTGGGTAGAGGGAGGCCACTCGGGCGGGACGAGCAGTACTTC
many NA TRBJ2-6 TRBV29-1 CSVLSSGANVLTF TGCAGCGTTCTTAGCTCTGGGGCCAACGTCCTGACTTTC
many NA TRBJ2-3 TRBV20-1 CSASLRRESDTQYF TGCAGTGCTAGCTTACGACGGGAGTCAGATACGCAGTATTTT
NA TRBD2 TRBJ2-3 TRBV11-1 CASSLIGGGADTQYF TGTGCCAGCAGCTTGATCGGGGGAGGGGCAGATACGCAGTATTTT
many TRBD1 TRBJ1-5 TRBV6-2/TRBV6-3 CASSSRDRRDQPQHF TGTGCCAGCAGTTCCCGGGACAGGAGGGATCAGCCCCAGCATTTT
many NA TRBJ2-1 TRBV6-1 CASSQTRGRAGNEQFF TGTGCCAGCAGTCAAACGCGGGGGCGTGCTGGCAATGAGCAGTTCTTC
medium-sized NA TRBJ2-7 TRBV5-1 CASSLGHHRPEQYF TGCGCCAGCAGCTTGGGTCACCATCGGCCCGAGCAGTACTTC
NA NA TRBJ2-2 TRBV14 CASSQARNGELFF TGTGCCAGCAGCCAAGCGAGAAACGGGGAGCTGTTTTTT
many NA TRBJ2-5 TRBV2 CASSESGAVRATQYF TGTGCCAGCAGTGAATCGGGGGCAGTCAGGGCGACCCAGTACTTC
medium-sized TRBD1 TRBJ2-2 TRBV6-2/TRBV6-3 CASSYGTGDTGELFF TGTGCCAGCAGCTACGGGACAGGGGACACCGGGGAGCTGTTTTTT
many NA TRBJ2-3 TRBV19 CASSIGDLVGTDTQYF TGTGCCAGTAGTATAGGGGACTTAGTCGGCACAGATACGCAGTATTTT
once NA TRBJ2-7 TRBV6-1 CASATTQGIRNEQYF TGTGCCAGCGCTACCACGCAGGGGATTAGGAACGAGCAGTACTTC
many NA TRBJ2-5 TRBV27 CASSLMYQETQYF TGTGCCAGCAGTCTAATGTACCAAGAGACCCAGTACTTC